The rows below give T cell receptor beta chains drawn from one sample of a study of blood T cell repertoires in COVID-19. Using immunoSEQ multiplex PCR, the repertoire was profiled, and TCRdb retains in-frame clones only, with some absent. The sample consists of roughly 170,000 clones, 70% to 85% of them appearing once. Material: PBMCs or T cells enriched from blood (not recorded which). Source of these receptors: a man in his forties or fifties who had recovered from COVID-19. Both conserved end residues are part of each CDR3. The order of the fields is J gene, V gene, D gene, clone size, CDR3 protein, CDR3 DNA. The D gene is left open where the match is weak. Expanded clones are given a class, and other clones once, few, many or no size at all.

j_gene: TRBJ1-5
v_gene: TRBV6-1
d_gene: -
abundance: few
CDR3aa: CASSEGHRNQPQHF
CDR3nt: TGTGCCAGCAGTGAAGGACACCGCAATCAGCCCCAGCATTTT

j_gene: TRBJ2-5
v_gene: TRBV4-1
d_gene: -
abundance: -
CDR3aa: CASSQEKWREETQYF
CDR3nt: TGCGCCAGCAGCCAAGAGAAATGGCGGGAAGAGACCCAGTACTTC

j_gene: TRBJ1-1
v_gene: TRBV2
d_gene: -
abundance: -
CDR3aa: CASTRGRENTEAFF
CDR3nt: TGTGCCAGCACCCGTGGACGGGAAAACACTGAAGCTTTCTTT

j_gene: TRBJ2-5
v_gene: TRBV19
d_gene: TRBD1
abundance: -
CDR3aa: CASSIRDRGGETQYF
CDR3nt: TGTGCCAGTAGTATAAGGGACAGGGGGGGAGAGACCCAGTACTTC

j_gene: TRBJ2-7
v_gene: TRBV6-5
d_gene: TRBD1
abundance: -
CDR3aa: CATHRDSNTYEQYF
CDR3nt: TGTGCCACCCACCGGGACAGCAACACCTACGAGCAGTACTTC

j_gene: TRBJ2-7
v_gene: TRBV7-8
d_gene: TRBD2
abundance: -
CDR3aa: CASSILAAAYEQYF
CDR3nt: TGTGCCAGCAGCATTCTAGCGGCCGCCTACGAGCAGTACTTC

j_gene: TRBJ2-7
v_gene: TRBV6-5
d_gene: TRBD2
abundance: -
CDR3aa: CASSYSPGGMLEQYF
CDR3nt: TGTGCCAGCAGTTACTCCCCGGGGGGGATGCTCGAGCAGTACTTC

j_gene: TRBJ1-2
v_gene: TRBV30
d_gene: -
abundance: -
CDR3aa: CAWSPPGTGVIYGYTF
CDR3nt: TGTGCCTGGAGTCCCCCGGGGACGGGGGTTATCTATGGCTACACCTTC

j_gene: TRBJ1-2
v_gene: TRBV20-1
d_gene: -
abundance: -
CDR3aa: CSAILDYGYTF
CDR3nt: TGCAGTGCTATACTAGACTATGGCTACACCTTC

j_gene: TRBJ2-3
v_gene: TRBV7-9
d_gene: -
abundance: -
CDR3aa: CASSLGGLTIFTDTQYF
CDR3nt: TGTGCCAGCAGCTTAGGGGGACTTACAATATTCACAGATACGCAGTATTTT

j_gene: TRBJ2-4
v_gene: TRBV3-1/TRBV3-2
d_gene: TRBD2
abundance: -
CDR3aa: CASSQGTSGRAKNIQYF
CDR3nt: TGTGCCAGCAGCCAAGGCACTAGCGGGCGAGCCAAAAACATTCAGTACTTC

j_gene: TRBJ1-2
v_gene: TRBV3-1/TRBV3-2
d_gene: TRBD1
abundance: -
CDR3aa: CASSQIGTGINYGYTF
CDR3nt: TGTGCCAGCAGCCAGATCGGGACAGGGATCAACTATGGCTACACCTTC

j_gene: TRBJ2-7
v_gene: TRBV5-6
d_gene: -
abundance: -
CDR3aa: CASRRPYEQYF
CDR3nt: TGTGCCAGCAGGCGGCCCTACGAGCAGTACTTC

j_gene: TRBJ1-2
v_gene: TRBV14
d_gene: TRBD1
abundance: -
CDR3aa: CASSQDTGVPYGYTF
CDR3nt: TGTGCCAGCAGCCAAGACACAGGGGTTCCTTATGGCTACACCTTC

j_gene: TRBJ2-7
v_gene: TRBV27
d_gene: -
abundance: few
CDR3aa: CASSPPGVSYEQYF
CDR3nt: TGTGCCAGCTCCCCTCCCGGAGTTTCTTACGAGCAGTACTTC

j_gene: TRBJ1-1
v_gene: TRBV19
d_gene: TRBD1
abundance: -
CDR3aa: CATRPGQGLAEAFF
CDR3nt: TGTGCCACCCGACCGGGACAGGGGCTTGCTGAAGCTTTCTTT

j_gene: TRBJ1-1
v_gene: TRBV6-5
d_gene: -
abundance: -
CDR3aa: CASSPGTYTEAFF
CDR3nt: TGTGCCAGCAGTCCTGGGACATACACTGAAGCTTTCTTT

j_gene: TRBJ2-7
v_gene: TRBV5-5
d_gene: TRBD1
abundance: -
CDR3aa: CASSRPGQGASEQYF
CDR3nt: TGTGCCAGCAGCCGCCCGGGACAGGGGGCGAGCGAGCAGTACTTC

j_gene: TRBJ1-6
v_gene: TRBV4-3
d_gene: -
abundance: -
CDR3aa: CASSQGNPTLASPLHF
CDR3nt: TGCGCCAGCAGCCAAGGGAATCCAACCTTAGCTTCACCCCTCCACTTT

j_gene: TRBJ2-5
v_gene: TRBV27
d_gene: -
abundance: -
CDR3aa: CASSSGGRPQETQYF
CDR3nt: TGTGCCAGCAGTTCGGGCGGGCGACCCCAAGAGACCCAGTACTTC

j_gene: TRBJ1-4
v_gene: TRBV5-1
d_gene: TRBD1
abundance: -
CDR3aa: CASSAVDRATNEKLFF
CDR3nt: TGCGCCAGCAGCGCGGTTGACAGGGCAACTAATGAAAAACTGTTTTTT

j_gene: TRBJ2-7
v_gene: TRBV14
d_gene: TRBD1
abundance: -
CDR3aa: CASSRQGSEQYF
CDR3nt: TGTGCCAGCAGCCGACAGGGTAGCGAGCAGTACTTC

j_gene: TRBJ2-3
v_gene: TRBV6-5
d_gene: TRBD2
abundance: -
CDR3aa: CASCRGGLVADTQYF
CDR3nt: TGTGCCAGCTGTCGGGGGGGCCTTGTGGCAGATACGCAGTATTTT

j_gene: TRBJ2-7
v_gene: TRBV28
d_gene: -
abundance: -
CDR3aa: CASSPPESLRGQYF
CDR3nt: TGTGCCAGCAGCCCGCCCGAAAGCCTAAGGGGGCAGTACTTC

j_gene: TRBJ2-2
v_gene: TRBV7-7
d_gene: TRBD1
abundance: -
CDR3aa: CASSRWDSKWSGELFF
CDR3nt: TGTGCTAGCAGCCGATGGGACAGTAAATGGTCCGGGGAGCTGTTTTTT

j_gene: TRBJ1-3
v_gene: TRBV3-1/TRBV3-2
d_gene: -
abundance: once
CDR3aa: CASSQEGGAGNTIYF
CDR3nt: TGTGCCAGCAGCCAAGAGGGGGGGGCTGGAAACACCATATATTTT

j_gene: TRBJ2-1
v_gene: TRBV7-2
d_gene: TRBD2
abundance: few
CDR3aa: CASSSRLAGGRNEQFF
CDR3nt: TGTGCCAGCAGCTCCAGACTAGCGGGGGGACGCAATGAGCAGTTCTTC

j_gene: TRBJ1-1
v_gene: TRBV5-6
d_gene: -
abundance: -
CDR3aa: CASSLWQGITEAFF
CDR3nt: TGTGCCAGCAGCTTGTGGCAGGGAATAACTGAAGCTTTCTTT

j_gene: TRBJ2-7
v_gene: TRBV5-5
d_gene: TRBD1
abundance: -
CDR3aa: CASSLEWDSTYEQYF
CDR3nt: TGTGCCAGCAGCTTGGAGTGGGACAGCACCTACGAGCAGTACTTC

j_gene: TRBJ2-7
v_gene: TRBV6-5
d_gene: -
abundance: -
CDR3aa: CASSRTASSYEQYF
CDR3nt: TGTGCCAGCAGTCGGACAGCAAGCTCCTACGAGCAGTACTTC

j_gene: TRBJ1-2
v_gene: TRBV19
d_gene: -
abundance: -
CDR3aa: CASSIDKRTVGYTF
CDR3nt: TGTGCCAGTAGTATAGATAAAAGGACAGTCGGCTACACCTTC

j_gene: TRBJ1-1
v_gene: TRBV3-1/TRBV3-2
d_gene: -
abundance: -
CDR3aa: CASRAGMNTEAFF
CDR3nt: TGTGCCAGCAGGGCCGGGATGAACACTGAAGCTTTCTTT

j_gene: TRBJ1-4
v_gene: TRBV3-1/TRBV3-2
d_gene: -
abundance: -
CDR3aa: CASSPRSWEKLFF
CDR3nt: TGTGCCAGCAGCCCGAGGTCGTGGGAAAAACTGTTTTTT

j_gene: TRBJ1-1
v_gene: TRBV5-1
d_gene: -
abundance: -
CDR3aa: CASYGQFNTEAFF
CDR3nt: TGCGCCAGCTACGGACAGTTTAACACTGAAGCTTTCTTT

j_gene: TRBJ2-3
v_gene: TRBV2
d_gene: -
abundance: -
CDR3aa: CASSLLVDTQYF
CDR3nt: TGTGCCAGCAGCTTACTAGTGGATACGCAGTATTTT

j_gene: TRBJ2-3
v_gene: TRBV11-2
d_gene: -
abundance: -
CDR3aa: CASTSPGVGDTQYF
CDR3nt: TGTGCCAGCACCTCCCCCGGGGTGGGAGATACGCAGTATTTT

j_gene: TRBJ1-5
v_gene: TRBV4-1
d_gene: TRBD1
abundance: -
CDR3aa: CASSQTVGQGNQPQHF
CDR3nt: TGCGCCAGCAGCCAGACCGTAGGACAGGGCAATCAGCCCCAGCATTTT

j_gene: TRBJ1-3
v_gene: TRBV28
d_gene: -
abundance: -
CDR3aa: CASRSDTTGNTIYF
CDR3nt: TGTGCCAGCAGATCAGACACCACTGGAAACACCATATATTTT

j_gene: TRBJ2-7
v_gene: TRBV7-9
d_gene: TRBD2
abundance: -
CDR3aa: CASSFKRGVTYEQYF
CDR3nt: TGTGCCAGCAGCTTTAAACGGGGGGTCACCTACGAGCAGTACTTC

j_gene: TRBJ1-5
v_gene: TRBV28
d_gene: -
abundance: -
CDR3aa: CASSDPGSGNQKPQHF
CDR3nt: TGTGCCAGCAGCGATCCGGGGTCGGGGAACCAGAAGCCCCAGCATTTT

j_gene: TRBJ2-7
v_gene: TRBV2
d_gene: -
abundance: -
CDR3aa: CASSGQVSYEQYF
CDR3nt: TGTGCCAGCAGTGGACAGGTGTCCTACGAGCAGTACTTC

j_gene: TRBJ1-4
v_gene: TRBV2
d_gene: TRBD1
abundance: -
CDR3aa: CASSTAGTATNEKLFF
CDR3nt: TGTGCCAGCAGCACGGCCGGGACAGCAACTAATGAAAAACTGTTTTTT